These T cell receptor beta chains were read from a single sample in a study of blood T cell repertoires in COVID-19. Repertoires were generated with immunoSEQ multiplex PCR, while TCRdb's copy carries only in-frame clones and drops some. The sample has some 78,000 clones, 86% seen once. Material for sequencing was peripheral blood. These TCRs come from a man aged 45-65 years with active or convalescent COVID-19. Both conserved end residues are part of each CDR3. The D gene is left open where the match is weak. Not every row has a clone size; where given, it reads once, few, many or a size class.

v_gene,d_gene,j_gene,abundance,CDR3nt,CDR3aa
TRBV5-1,TRBD2,TRBJ2-1,NA,TGCGCCAGCAGCTTGATTCTGAGCGGGGGGGCTGATGAGCAGTTCTTC,CASSLILSGGADEQFF
TRBV28,NA,TRBJ1-6,NA,TGTGCCAGCAGTTTATTTGTCAGTCTTCAGTCACCCCTCCACTTT,CASSLFVSLQSPLHF
TRBV3-1/TRBV3-2,NA,TRBJ2-3,NA,TGTGCCAGCAGCCAAGGGTGGGACTTCACAGATACGCAGTATTTT,CASSQGWDFTDTQYF
TRBV4-1,NA,TRBJ2-1,NA,TGCGCCAGCAGCCAACCCCGGAGGGCGGTATGGAATGAGCAGTTCTTC,CASSQPRRAVWNEQFF
TRBV6-5,NA,TRBJ1-2,NA,TGTGCCAGCCAGGTTACAAACTATGGCTACACCTTC,CASQVTNYGYTF
TRBV19,TRBD2,TRBJ2-1,NA,TGTGCCAGTAGTACCACCACCGGGACTATTTTATTCTTC,CASSTTTGTILFF
TRBV12-5,NA,TRBJ2-5,NA,TGTGCTAGTGGCCCTGGGGCCCAAGAGACCCAGTACTTC,CASGPGAQETQYF
TRBV19,NA,TRBJ2-7,NA,TGTGCCAGTAGCTTAGCACATCAATCCTACGAGCAGTACTTC,CASSLAHQSYEQYF
TRBV6-5,NA,TRBJ1-6,NA,TGTGCCAGCAGTTACCGCCTGGAGATCAATTCACCCCTCCACTTT,CASSYRLEINSPLHF
TRBV13,TRBD1,TRBJ1-3,NA,TGTGCCAGCAGCTCCCGGACAGGGCAAACCTCTGGAAACACCATATATTTT,CASSSRTGQTSGNTIYF
TRBV19,TRBD1,TRBJ2-7,NA,TGTGCCAGTAGCTCCGGGACAGGGGGCTTCTACGAGCAGTACTTC,CASSSGTGGFYEQYF
TRBV11-2,NA,TRBJ1-4,NA,TGTGCCAGCAGCTCCTTGACACGGAGGGCAAAACTGTTTTTT,CASSSLTRRAKLFF
TRBV9,TRBD2,TRBJ2-5,NA,TGTGCCAGCAGCGTTGCTAGCGGGGTCCAAGAGACCCAGTACTTC,CASSVASGVQETQYF
TRBV15,TRBD2,TRBJ2-5,NA,TGTGCCACCAGCAGAGACACCTTAATGAGCGGGAGGCAAGAGACCCAGTACTTC,CATSRDTLMSGRQETQYF
TRBV24-1,NA,TRBJ1-2,NA,TGTGCCACCAGTGATTCCGTCACGCCGAGGGGCTACACCTTC,CATSDSVTPRGYTF
TRBV14,TRBD2,TRBJ2-7,NA,TGTGCCAGCAGCCTATACCGGGAGGTTGACGAGCAGTACTTC,CASSLYREVDEQYF
TRBV3-1/TRBV3-2,TRBD2,TRBJ2-1,NA,TGTGCCAGCAGCGCCAGACTAGCGGGTCTTTACAATGAGCAGTTCTTC,CASSARLAGLYNEQFF
TRBV11-2,NA,TRBJ2-7,NA,TGTGCCAGCAGCTTAGGGACAGCCTCCTACGAGCAGTACTTC,CASSLGTASYEQYF
TRBV14,NA,TRBJ1-6,many,TGTGCCAGCAGCCAAGGCAGGGAAAATTCACCCCTCCACTTT,CASSQGRENSPLHF
TRBV30,TRBD2,TRBJ2-7,NA,TGTGCCTGGAGTGTACTATCTAGCGGGAGCCTCGAGCAGTACTTC,CAWSVLSSGSLEQYF
TRBV24-1,TRBD1,TRBJ1-1,NA,TGTGCCACCAGTGAGGCCAAACAGGGGGGAAGGCAGGAAGCTTTCTTT,CATSEAKQGGRQEAFF
TRBV21-1,NA,TRBJ2-1,NA,TGTGCCAGCACCGTAACTAGCGGGAGTTGCACTGAGCAGTTCTTC,CASTVTSGSCTEQFF
TRBV10-1,TRBD1,TRBJ1-4,NA,TGCGCCAGCAGTCAGGACAGGGGAGATGAAAAACTGTTTTTT,CASSQDRGDEKLFF
TRBV2,TRBD1,TRBJ2-1,few,TGTGCCAGCACCAAAAGGAGGGGGACAGGCTACAATGAGCAGTTCTTC,CASTKRRGTGYNEQFF
TRBV10-3,TRBD1,TRBJ1-5,once,TGTGCCATCAGTTCGGACAGGGGAGGGGCCAATCAGCCCCAGCATTTT,CAISSDRGGANQPQHF
TRBV7-2,NA,TRBJ1-1,NA,TGTGCCAGCAGAGGACAGAGCAACACTGAAGCTTTCTTT,CASRGQSNTEAFF
TRBV11-3,NA,TRBJ2-5,NA,TGTGCCAGCAGCTTGGGGCCGGCACAAGAGACCCAGTACTTC,CASSLGPAQETQYF
TRBV19,NA,TRBJ1-5,NA,TGTGCCAGTAGTATAGGACAGCCATCGGTTCAGCCCCAGCATTTT,CASSIGQPSVQPQHF
TRBV19,NA,TRBJ2-4,once,TGTGCCAGTAGTGTAAATGACATCTACCAAAACATTCAGTACTTC,CASSVNDIYQNIQYF
TRBV5-1,TRBD2,TRBJ2-1,NA,TGCGCCAGCAGCTTGGAGGTCAACGGCGGGAGGGCCATAAATGAGCAGTTCTTC,CASSLEVNGGRAINEQFF
TRBV9,TRBD1,TRBJ1-2,NA,TGTGCCAGCAGCGGGGGACAGGGGTACTGGTGGTATGGCTACACCTTC,CASSGGQGYWWYGYTF
TRBV5-1,NA,TRBJ2-5,NA,TGCGCCAGCACGGGTAATCAAGAGACCCAGTACTTC,CASTGNQETQYF
TRBV6-6,NA,TRBJ2-5,NA,TGTGCCAGCAGTGGCGGGCTAGAGGGCAAGACCCAGTACTTC,CASSGGLEGKTQYF
TRBV18,NA,TRBJ2-7,NA,TGTGCCAGCTCACCTAGGGGGTCCACTCGCGCCTACGAGCAGTACTTC,CASSPRGSTRAYEQYF
TRBV11-2,TRBD1,TRBJ2-7,once,TGTGCCAGCAGCTTAGAACCACAGGGGCAAGAGCAGTACTTC,CASSLEPQGQEQYF
TRBV7-6,TRBD1,TRBJ1-5,NA,TGTGCCAGCAGCTTAAGGACTGGGGGACAGGGGAATCAGCCCCAGCATTTT,CASSLRTGGQGNQPQHF
TRBV6-5,NA,TRBJ1-1,few,TGTGCCAGCAGTTACCCGAAGACAGAGAACACTGAAGCTTTCTTT,CASSYPKTENTEAFF
TRBV10-1,NA,TRBJ2-7,NA,TGCGCCAGCAGTGAGGCAGGGGATGTTTACGAGCAGTACTTC,CASSEAGDVYEQYF
TRBV28,NA,TRBJ2-4,NA,TGTGCCAGCACCCAGGGACATCCCAAAAACATTCAGTACTTC,CASTQGHPKNIQYF
TRBV24-1,NA,TRBJ2-2,NA,TGTGCCACCAGTGATCCTCCCGGGACTGATAACACCGGGGAGCTGTTTTTT,CATSDPPGTDNTGELFF